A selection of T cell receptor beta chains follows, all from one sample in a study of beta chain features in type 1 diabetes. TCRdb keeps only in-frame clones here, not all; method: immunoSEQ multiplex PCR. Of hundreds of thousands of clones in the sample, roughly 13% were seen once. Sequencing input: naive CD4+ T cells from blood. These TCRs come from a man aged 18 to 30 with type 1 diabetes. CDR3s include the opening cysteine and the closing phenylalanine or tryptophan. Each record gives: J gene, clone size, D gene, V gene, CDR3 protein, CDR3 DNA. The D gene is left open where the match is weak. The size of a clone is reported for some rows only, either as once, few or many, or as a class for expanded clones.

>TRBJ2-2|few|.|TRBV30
CAWKAHQGLNTGELFF
TGTGCCTGGAAGGCGCATCAGGGGCTCAACACCGGGGAGCTGTTTTTT
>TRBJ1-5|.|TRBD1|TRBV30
CAWTGTGSNQPQHF
TGTGCCTGGACCGGGACAGGGAGCAATCAGCCCCAGCATTTT
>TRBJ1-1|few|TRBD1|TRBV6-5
CASSYSTGPVNTEAFF
TGTGCCAGCAGTTACTCGACAGGGCCCGTTAACACTGAAGCTTTCTTT
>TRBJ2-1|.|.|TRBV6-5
CASSYSIGGPEQFF
TGTGCCAGCAGTTACTCGATCGGGGGCCCTGAGCAGTTCTTC
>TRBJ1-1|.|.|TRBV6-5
CASSGERWSEAFF
TGTGCCAGCAGCGGGGAGAGGTGGTCTGAAGCTTTCTTT
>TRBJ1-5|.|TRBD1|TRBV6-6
CASRVGTGGRQPQHF
TGTGCCAGCAGAGTCGGGACAGGGGGCAGGCAGCCCCAGCATTTT
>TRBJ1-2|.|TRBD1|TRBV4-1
CASSQELPQGVNYGYTF
TGCGCCAGCAGCCAAGAATTGCCGCAGGGGGTAAACTATGGCTACACCTTC
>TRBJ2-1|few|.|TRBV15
CATSREGGRNYNEQFF
TGTGCCACCAGCAGAGAGGGCGGAAGAAACTACAATGAGCAGTTCTTC
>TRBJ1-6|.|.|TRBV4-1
CASSQDTGTYSPLHF
TGCGCCAGCAGCCAAGATACAGGGACTTATTCACCCCTCCACTTT
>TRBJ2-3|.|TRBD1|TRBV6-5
CASSSTGGRDTQYF
TGTGCCAGCAGTTCCACAGGGGGCAGGGATACGCAGTATTTT
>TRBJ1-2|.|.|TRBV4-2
CASSQEEAANYGYTF
TGTGCCAGCAGCCAAGAGGAGGCAGCTAACTATGGCTACACCTTC
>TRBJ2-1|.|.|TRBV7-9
CASSQTRLGGNEQFF
TGTGCCAGCAGCCAGACCCGACTAGGGGGCAATGAGCAGTTCTTC
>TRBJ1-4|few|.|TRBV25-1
CASNTWGRENEKLFF
TGTGCCAGCAACACTTGGGGACGGGAGAATGAAAAACTGTTTTTT
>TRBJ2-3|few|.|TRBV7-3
CASRASGTDTQYF
TGTGCCAGCAGGGCTAGCGGCACAGATACGCAGTATTTT
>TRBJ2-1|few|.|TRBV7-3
CASSGPGASYNEQFF
TGTGCCAGCAGCGGCCCAGGGGCCTCCTACAATGAGCAGTTCTTC
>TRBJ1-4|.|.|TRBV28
CASSWTTTNEKLFF
TGTGCCAGCAGTTGGACCACAACTAATGAAAAACTGTTTTTT
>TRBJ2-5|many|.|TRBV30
CAWNMGETQYF
TGTGCCTGGAACATGGGAGAGACCCAGTACTTC
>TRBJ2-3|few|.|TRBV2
CASSGLRDTQYF
TGTGCCAGCAGTGGACTCAGAGATACGCAGTATTTT
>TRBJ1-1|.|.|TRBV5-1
CASSLGGETEAFF
TGCGCCAGCAGCTTAGGCGGTGAGACTGAAGCTTTCTTT
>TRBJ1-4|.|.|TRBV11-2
CASSDVRDHNEKLFF
TGTGCCAGCAGCGACGTCCGGGACCATAATGAAAAACTGTTTTTT
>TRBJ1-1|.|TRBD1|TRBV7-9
CASSSGGRATEAFF
TGTGCCAGCAGCTCAGGGGGGCGGGCCACTGAAGCTTTCTTT
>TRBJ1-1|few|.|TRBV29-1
CSVGAVENTEAFF
TGCAGCGTTGGGGCCGTAGAGAACACTGAAGCTTTCTTT
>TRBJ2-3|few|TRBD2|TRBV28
CASSLYVAGADTQYF
TGTGCCAGCAGTTTATATGTAGCGGGGGCAGATACGCAGTATTTT
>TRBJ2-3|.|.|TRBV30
CAFLGRDSTDTQYF
TGTGCCTTTCTGGGGCGGGATAGCACAGATACGCAGTATTTT
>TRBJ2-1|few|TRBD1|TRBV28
CASTSYGTASYNEQFF
TGTGCCAGCACCAGCTACGGGACAGCGTCCTACAATGAGCAGTTCTTC
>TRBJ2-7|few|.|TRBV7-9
CASSLSAGVSSYEQYF
TGTGCCAGCAGCTTAAGCGCCGGTGTCAGCTCCTACGAGCAGTACTTC
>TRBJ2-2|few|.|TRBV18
CASSVQTNTGELFF
TGTGCCAGCTCGGTGCAGACCAACACCGGGGAGCTGTTTTTT
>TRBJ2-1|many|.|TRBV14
CASSQLLRETHRQFF
TGTGCCAGCAGCCAATTACTCCGGGAAACTCACCGGCAGTTCTTC
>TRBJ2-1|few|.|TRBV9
CASSVGRDKDNEQFF
TGTGCCAGCAGCGTAGGGCGGGACAAAGACAATGAGCAGTTCTTC
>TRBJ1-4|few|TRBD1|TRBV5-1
CASSGKDREGEKLFF
TGCGCCAGCAGCGGCAAGGACAGGGAGGGTGAAAAACTGTTTTTT
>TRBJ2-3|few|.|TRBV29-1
CSLQVGDTQYF
TGCAGCCTCCAAGTTGGGGATACGCAGTATTTT
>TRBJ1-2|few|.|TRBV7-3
CASSLGGGRSPNYGYTF
TGTGCCAGCAGCTTAGGTGGAGGGCGGTCACCTAACTATGGCTACACCTTC
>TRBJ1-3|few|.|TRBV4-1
CASSQESSTPTIYF
TGCGCCAGCAGCCAAGAGAGTTCGACGCCCACCATATATTTT
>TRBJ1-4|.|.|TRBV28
CASSPSGRGNEKLFF
TGTGCCAGCTCCCCCTCGGGCAGGGGAAATGAAAAACTGTTTTTT
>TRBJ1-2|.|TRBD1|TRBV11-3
CASSPGQGGTWIYGYTF
TGTGCCAGCAGCCCGGGACAGGGAGGAACGTGGATCTATGGCTACACCTTC
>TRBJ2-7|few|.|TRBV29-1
CSVGTGPYEQYF
TGCAGCGTTGGGACGGGACCCTACGAGCAGTACTTC
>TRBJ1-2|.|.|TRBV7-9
CASSATIGYTF
TGTGCCAGCAGCGCCACCATCGGCTACACCTTC
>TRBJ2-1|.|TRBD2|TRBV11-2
CASSLDPGTNNEQFF
TGTGCCAGCAGCTTAGATCCAGGGACTAACAATGAGCAGTTCTTC
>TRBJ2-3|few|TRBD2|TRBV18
CASSLGLESDTQYF
TGTGCCAGCTCCCTAGGACTAGAATCAGATACGCAGTATTTT
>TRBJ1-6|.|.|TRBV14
CASSYPQRGSPLHF
TGTGCCAGCAGCTACCCGCAGAGAGGTTCACCCCTCCACTTT
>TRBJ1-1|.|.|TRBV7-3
CASSPGQMNTEAFF
TGTGCCAGCAGCCCAGGACAGATGAACACTGAAGCTTTCTTT
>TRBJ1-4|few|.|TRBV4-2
CASSQVVQGSEKLFF
TGTGCCAGCAGCCAAGTGGTTCAGGGCTCTGAAAAACTGTTTTTT
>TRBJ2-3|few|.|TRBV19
CASSIGGDTQYF
TGTGCCAGTAGTATAGGGGGGGATACGCAGTATTTT
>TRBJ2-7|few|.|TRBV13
CASSRYADRSYEQYF
TGTGCCAGCAGCCGCTACGCGGACCGCTCCTACGAGCAGTACTTC
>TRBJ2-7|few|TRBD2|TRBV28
CASSLTSGGWMWYEQYF
TGTGCCAGCAGCCTTACTAGCGGGGGGTGGATGTGGTACGAGCAGTACTTC
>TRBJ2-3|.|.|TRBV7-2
CASSLQDTQYF
TGTGCCAGCAGCTTACAAGATACGCAGTATTTT
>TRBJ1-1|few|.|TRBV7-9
CASSPGARSAFF
TGTGCCAGCAGCCCCGGGGCCCGGTCGGCTTTCTTT
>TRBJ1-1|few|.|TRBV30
CAWSLVPGRTEAFF
TGTGCCTGGAGTTTAGTTCCCGGGAGAACTGAAGCTTTCTTT
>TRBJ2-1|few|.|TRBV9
CASSGGGRVASNEQFF
TGTGCCAGCAGCGGTGGGGGTAGGGTGGCCAGTAATGAGCAGTTCTTC
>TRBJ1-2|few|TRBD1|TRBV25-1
CASSLTGSYGYTF
TGTGCCAGCAGCTTGACAGGGTCCTATGGCTACACCTTC
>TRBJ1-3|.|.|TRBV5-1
CASSPGSGNTIYF
TGCGCCAGCAGCCCAGGCTCTGGAAACACCATATATTTT
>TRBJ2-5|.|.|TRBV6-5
CASIIKETQYF
TGTGCCAGCATCATAAAGGAGACCCAGTACTTC
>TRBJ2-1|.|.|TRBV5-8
CASSLPPRGEQFF
TGTGCCAGCAGCTTGCCCCCACGGGGCGAGCAGTTCTTC
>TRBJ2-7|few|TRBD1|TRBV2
CASSTTGAIPGEQYF
TGTGCCAGCAGCACGACAGGGGCCATTCCAGGGGAGCAGTACTTC
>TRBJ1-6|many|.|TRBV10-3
CAISNPNSPLHF
TGTGCCATCAGCAACCCAAATTCACCCCTCCACTTT
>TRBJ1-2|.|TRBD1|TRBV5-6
CASSPARGHGYTF
TGTGCCAGCAGCCCAGCCAGGGGGCACGGCTACACCTTC
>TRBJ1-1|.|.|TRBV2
CASTLGESTEAFF
TGTGCCAGCACCCTGGGGGAGAGCACTGAAGCTTTCTTT
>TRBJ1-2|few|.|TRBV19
CASSPGDNYGYTF
TGTGCCAGTAGCCCGGGGGACAACTATGGCTACACCTTC
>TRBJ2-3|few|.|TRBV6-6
CASSHGKGTDTQYF
TGTGCCAGCAGTCACGGGAAGGGGACAGATACGCAGTATTTT
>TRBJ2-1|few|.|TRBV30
CAWTAGRYEQFF
TGTGCCTGGACGGCAGGTCGCTATGAGCAGTTCTTC